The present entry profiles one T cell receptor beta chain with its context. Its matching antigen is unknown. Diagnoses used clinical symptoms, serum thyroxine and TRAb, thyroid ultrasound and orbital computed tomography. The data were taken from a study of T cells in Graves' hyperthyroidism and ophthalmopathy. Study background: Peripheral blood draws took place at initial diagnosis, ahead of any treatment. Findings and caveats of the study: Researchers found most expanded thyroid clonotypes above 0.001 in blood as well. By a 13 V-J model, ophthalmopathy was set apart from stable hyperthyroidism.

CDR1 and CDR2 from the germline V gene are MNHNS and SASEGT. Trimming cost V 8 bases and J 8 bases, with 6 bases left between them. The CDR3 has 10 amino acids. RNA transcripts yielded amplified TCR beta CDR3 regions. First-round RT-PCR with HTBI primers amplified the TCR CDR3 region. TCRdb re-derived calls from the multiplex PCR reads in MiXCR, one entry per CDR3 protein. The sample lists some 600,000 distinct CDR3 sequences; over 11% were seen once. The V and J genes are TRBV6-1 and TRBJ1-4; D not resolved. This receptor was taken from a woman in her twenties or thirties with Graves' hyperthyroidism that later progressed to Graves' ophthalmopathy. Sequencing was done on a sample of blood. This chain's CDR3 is CASGKEKLFF. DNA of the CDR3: TGTGCCAGCGGTAAAGAAAAACTGTTTTTT.